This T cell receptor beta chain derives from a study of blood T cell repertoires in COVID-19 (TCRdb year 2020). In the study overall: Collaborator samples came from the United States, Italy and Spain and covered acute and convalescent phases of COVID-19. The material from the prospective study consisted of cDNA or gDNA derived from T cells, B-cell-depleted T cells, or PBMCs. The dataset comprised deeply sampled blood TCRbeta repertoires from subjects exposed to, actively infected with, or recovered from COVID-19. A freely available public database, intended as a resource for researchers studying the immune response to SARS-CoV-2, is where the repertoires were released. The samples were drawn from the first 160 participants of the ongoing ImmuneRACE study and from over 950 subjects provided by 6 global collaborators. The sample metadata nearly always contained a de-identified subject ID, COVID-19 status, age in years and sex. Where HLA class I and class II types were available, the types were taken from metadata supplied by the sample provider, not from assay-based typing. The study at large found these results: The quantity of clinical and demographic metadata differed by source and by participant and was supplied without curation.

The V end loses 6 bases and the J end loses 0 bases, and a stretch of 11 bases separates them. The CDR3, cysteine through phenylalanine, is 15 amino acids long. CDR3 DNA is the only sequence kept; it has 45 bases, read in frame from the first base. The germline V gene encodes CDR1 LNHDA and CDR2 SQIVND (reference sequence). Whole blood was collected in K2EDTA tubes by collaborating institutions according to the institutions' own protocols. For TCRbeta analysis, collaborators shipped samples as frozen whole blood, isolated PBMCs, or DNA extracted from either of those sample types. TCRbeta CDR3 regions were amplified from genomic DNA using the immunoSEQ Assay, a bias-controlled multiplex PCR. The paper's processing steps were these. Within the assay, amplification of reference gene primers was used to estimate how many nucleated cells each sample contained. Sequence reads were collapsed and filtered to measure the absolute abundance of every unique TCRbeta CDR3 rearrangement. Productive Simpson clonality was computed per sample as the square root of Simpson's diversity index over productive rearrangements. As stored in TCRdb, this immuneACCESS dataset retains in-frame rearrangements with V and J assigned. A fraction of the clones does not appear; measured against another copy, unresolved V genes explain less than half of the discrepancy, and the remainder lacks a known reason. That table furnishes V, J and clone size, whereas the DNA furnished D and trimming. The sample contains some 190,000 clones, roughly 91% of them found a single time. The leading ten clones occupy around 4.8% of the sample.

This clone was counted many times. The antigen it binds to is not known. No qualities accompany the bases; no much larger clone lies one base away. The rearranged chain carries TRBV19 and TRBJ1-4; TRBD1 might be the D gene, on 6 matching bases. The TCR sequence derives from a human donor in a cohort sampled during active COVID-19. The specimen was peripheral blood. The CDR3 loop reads CASSRGQSTNEKLFF. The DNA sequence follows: TGTGCCAGTAGCCGCGGACAGTCAACTAATGAAAAACTGTTTTTT.